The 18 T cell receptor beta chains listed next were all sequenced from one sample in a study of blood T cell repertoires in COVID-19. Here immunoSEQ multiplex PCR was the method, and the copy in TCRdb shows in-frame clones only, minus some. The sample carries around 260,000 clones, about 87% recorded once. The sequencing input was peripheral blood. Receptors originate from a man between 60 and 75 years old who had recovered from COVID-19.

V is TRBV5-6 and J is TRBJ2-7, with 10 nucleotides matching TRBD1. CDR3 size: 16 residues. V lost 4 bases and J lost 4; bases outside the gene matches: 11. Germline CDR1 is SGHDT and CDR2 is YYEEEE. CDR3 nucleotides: TGTGCCAGCAGCCCTGGCCGACAGGGGGCCAGGTACGAGCAGTACTTC. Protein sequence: CASSPGRQGARYEQYF.

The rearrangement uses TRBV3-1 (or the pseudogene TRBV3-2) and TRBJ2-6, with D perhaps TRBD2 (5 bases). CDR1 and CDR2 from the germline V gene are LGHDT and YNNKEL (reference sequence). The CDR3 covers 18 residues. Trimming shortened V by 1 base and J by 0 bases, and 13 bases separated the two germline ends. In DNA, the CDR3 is TGTGCCAGCAGCCAAGTAGAGGGCAGGATCTCTGGGGCCAACGTCCTGACTTTC. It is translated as CASSQVEGRISGANVLTF.

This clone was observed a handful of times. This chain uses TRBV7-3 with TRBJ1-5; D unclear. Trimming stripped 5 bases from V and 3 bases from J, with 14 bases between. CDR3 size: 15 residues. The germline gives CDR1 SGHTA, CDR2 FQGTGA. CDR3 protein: CASSPSEAPNQPQHF. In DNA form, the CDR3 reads TGTGCCAGCAGCCCCTCTGAGGCCCCCAATCAGCCCCAGCATTTT.

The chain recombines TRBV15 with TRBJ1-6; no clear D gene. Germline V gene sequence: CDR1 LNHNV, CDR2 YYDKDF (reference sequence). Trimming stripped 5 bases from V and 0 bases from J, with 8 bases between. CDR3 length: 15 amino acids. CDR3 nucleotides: TGTGCCACCAGCGCGGGGAGCTCCTATAATTCACCCCTCCACTTT. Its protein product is CATSAGSSYNSPLHF.

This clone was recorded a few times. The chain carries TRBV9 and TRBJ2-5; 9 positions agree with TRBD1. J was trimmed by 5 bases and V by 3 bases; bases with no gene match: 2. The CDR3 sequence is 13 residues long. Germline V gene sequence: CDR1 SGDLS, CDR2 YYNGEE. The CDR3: CASSGDRVETQYF. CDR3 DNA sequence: TGTGCCAGCAGCGGGGACAGGGTGGAGACCCAGTACTTC.

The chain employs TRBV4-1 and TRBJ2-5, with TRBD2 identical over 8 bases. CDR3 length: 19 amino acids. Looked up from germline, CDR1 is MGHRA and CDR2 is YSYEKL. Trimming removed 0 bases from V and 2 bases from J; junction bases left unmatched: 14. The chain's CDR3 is CASSQEEASGRPIQETQYF. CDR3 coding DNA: TGCGCCAGCAGCCAAGAGGAAGCTAGCGGGCGTCCGATTCAAGAGACCCAGTACTTC.

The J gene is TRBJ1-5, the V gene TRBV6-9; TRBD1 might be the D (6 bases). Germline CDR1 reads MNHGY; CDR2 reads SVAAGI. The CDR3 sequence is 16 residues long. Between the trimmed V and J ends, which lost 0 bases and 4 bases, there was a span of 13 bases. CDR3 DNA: TGTGCCAGCAGTTATTCAGGGGGACCGGGGAATCAGCCCCAGCATTTT. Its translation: CASSYSGGPGNQPQHF.

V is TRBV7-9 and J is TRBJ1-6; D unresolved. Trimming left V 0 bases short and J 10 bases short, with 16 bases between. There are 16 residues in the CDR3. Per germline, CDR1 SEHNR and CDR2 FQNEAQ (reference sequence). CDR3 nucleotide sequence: TGTGCCAGCAGCTTAGCAGGGCGAGGGCAAAGATCACCCCTCCACTTT. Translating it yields CASSLAGRGQRSPLHF.

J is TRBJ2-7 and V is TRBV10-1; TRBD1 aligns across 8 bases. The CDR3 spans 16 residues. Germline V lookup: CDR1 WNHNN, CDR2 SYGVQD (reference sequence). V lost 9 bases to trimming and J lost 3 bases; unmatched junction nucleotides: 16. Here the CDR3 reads CASMTGEHSVGYEQYF. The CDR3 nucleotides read TGCGCCAGTATGACAGGGGAACATAGCGTGGGCTACGAGCAGTACTTC.

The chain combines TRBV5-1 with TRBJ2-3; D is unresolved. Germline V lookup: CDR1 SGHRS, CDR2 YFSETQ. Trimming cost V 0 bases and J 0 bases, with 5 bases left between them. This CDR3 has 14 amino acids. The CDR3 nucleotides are TGCGCCAGCAGCTTGGCCTACAGCACAGATACGCAGTATTTT. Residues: CASSLAYSTDTQYF.

The CDR3 here is CASSAETGTGDETQYF. CDR3 DNA: TGTGCCAGCAGCGCCGAGACCGGGACAGGCGATGAGACCCAGTACTTC. The rearrangement uses TRBV21-1 and TRBJ2-5; TRBD1, as called in the table, went unchecked against the DNA. TRBV21-1 is an annotated pseudogene. The CDR3 has 16 amino acids.

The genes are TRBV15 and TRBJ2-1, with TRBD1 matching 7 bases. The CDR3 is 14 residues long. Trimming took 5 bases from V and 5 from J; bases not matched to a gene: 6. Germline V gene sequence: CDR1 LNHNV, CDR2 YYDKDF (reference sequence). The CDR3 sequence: CATSLPGQNNEQFF. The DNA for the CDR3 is TGTGCCACCAGCCTACCGGGACAGAACAATGAGCAGTTCTTC.

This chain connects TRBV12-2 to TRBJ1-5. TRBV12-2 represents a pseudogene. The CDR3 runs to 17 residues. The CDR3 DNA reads TGTGCAAGTCTCCTTGAGCACCCGCCGCGAGGCAATCAGCCCCAGCATTTT. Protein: CASLLEHPPRGNQPQHF.

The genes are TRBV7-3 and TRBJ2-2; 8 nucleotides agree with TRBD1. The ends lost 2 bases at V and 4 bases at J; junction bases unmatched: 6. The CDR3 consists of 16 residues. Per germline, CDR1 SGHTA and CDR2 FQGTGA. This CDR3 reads CASSLYQGAATGELFF. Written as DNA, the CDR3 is TGTGCCAGCAGCTTATATCAGGGGGCGGCCACCGGGGAGCTGTTTTTT.

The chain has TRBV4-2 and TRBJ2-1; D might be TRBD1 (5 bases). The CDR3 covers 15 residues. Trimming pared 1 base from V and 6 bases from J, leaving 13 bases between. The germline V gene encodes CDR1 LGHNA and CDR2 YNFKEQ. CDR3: CASSQGAGLGNEQFF. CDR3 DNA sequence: TGTGCCAGCAGCCAAGGCGCAGGGTTGGGCAATGAGCAGTTCTTC.

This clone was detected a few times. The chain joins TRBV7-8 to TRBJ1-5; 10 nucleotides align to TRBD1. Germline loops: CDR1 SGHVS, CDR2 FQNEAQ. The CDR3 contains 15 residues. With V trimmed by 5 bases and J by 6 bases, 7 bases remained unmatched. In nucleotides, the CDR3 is TGTGCCAGCAGCCAACCGGGACAGGGGAGTCAGCCCCAGCATTTT. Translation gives CASSQPGQGSQPQHF.

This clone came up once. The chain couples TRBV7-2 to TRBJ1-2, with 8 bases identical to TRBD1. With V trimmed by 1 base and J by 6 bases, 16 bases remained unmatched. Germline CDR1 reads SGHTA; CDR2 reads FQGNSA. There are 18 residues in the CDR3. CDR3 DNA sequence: TGTGCCAGCAGCTTAGGGGAGCGACAGGGGCCAAGTTTAGATGGCTACACCTTC. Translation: CASSLGERQGPSLDGYTF.

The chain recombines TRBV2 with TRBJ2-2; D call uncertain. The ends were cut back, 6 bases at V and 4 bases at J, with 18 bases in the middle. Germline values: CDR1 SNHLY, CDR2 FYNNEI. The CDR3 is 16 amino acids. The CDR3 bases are TGTGCCAGCAGCATTAATGGGCGACAAGCCACCGGGGAGCTGTTTTTT. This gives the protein CASSINGRQATGELFF.